These 25 T cell receptor beta chains share one sample of origin, sequenced in a study of T cells after yellow fever vaccination. Using its own MiXCR run on the 5' RACE reads, TCRdb lists one record per CDR3 protein. The sample lists approximately 32,000 distinct CDR3 sequences; approximately 4.7% were seen once. The sequencing used CD8+ T cells sorted from PBMCs, collected 5 days after the yellow fever booster vaccination. Receptor source: a man aged 25-40 years who received the YFV17D yellow fever vaccine.

There are many counts of this clonotype. This chain joins TRBV13 and TRBJ2-3; the D is unclear. This CDR3 has 14 amino acids. The germline V gene encodes CDR1 PRHDT and CDR2 FYEKMQ (reference sequence). V was clipped by 5 bases and J by 0 bases, with 9 bases between them. CDR3 sequence reads: CASSQNPSTDTQYF. The CDR3 bases are TGTGCCAGCAGCCAAAACCCTAGCACAGATACGCAGTATTTT.

This clonotype has at least ten counts. V and J are TRBV11-2 and TRBJ2-1; D may be TRBD2 (6 bases). The CDR3 is 17 residues long. Trimming cost V 1 base and J 6 bases, with 19 bases left between them. Germline V gives CDR1 SGHAT, CDR2 FQNNGV. The DNA for the CDR3 is TGTGCCAGCAGCTTAGGGTCGGCGGGGACTCACTTCAATGAGCAGTTCTTC. This encodes CASSLGSAGTHFNEQFF.

This clonotype was seen ten or more times. At one end the junction does not follow the germline gene, possibly because of a read error. The V and J genes are TRBV7-3 and TRBJ2-1; 10 nucleotides line up with TRBD2. CDR1 and CDR2 (germline): SGHTA, FQGTGA. This CDR3 is 15 amino acids long. The CDR3 loop reads CASNLGGLATNEQFF. CDR3 in DNA: TGTGCCAGCAACTTAGGGGGACTAGCGACCAATGAGCAGTTCTTC. Together with reference TRBV7-3 and TRBJ2-1, the CDR3 gives the full variable domain: GAGVSQTPSNKVTEKGKYVELRCDPISGHTALYWYRQSLGQGPEFLIYFQGTGAADDSGLPNDRFFAVRPEGSVSTLKIQRTERGDSAVYLCASNLGGLATNEQFFGPGTRLTVL.

This clonotype was found many times. The rearrangement links TRBV29-1 to TRBJ1-1; 11 bases fit TRBD1. J was trimmed by 2 bases and V by 5 bases; bases with no gene match: 4. This CDR3 has 14 amino acids. CDR1 is SQVTM and CDR2 is ANQGSEA in the germline V gene. This CDR3 reads CSVWTGGQNTEAFF. The CDR3 DNA is TGCAGCGTTTGGACAGGGGGCCAAAACACTGAAGCTTTCTTT.

This clonotype was seen many times. The gene calls are TRBV27 and TRBJ2-5, with TRBD2 matching 11 bases. Trimming at V came to 2 bases and at J to 5 bases, leaving 7 bases not matched to a gene. CDR3 length: 16 residues. Per the germline V gene, CDR1 is MNHEY and CDR2 is SMNVEV (reference sequence). The CDR3 loop is CASSLNPSGRTETQYF. The CDR3 DNA reads TGTGCCAGCAGTTTAAACCCTAGCGGGAGGACGGAGACCCAGTACTTC.

This clonotype was seen at least ten times. V is TRBV7-3 and J is TRBJ2-1, with 9 positions matching TRBD2. From germline, CDR1 is SGHTA and CDR2 FQGTGA. V shed 0 bases and J 5 bases; nucleotides not matched to a gene: 5. The CDR3 runs 16 residues. The CDR3 loop reads CASSLTASGIDNEQFF. The CDR3 DNA is TGTGCCAGCAGCTTAACGGCTAGCGGGATTGACAATGAGCAGTTCTTC.

This clonotype was picked up many times. The chain couples TRBV21-1 to TRBJ2-7. TRBV21-1 is deemed a pseudogene. This CDR3 has 16 amino acids. The CDR3 sequence: CASSSKVGQETYEQYF. CDR3 nucleotides: TGTGCCAGCAGCTCAAAGGTAGGCCAGGAAACCTACGAGCAGTACTTC.

This clonotype was recorded many times. The V call is TRBV20-1, the J call TRBJ1-5, with D unresolved. The CDR3 is 15 residues long. Trimming stripped 0 bases from V and 0 bases from J, with 9 bases between. Germline CDR1 reads DFQATT; CDR2 reads SNEGSKA (reference sequence). The CDR3, as DNA: TGCAGTGCTAGAGATTCCGGGTTTAGCAATCAGCCCCAGCATTTT. Translated, it gives CSARDSGFSNQPQHF.

This clonotype was seen many times. The chain recombines TRBV20-1 with TRBJ1-5; perhaps TRBD1 as D (6 bases). Germline assignment: CDR1 DFQATT and CDR2 SNEGSKA (reference sequence). The CDR3 loop spans 14 amino acids. V gave up 3 bases and J gave up 4 bases, with 13 bases separating them. CDR3 loop: CSASGGARNQPQHF. In DNA form, the CDR3 reads TGCAGTGCTAGCGGGGGGGCACGAAATCAGCCCCAGCATTTT.

This clonotype was seen many times. This chain links TRBV19 with TRBJ2-7; no reliable D call. Trimming left V 5 bases short and J 3 bases short, with 14 bases between. Germline V gene lookup returns CDR1 LNHDA and CDR2 SQIVND (reference sequence). This CDR3 spans 14 amino acids. The CDR3 protein is CASSLGTLNYEQYF. The CDR3 DNA reads as TGTGCCAGTAGTCTTGGCACCTTAAACTACGAGCAGTACTTC. The full variable domain, its missing parts supplied by reference TRBV19 and TRBJ2-7, is DGGITQSPKYLFRKEGQNVTLSCEQNLNHDAMYWYRQDPGQGLRLIYYSQIVNDFQKGDIAEGYSVSREKKESFPLTVTSAQKNPTAFYLCASSLGTLNYEQYFGPGTRLTVT.

This clonotype was observed at least ten times. The rearrangement joins TRBV10-2 to TRBJ2-5; D tentatively fits TRBD1 or TRBD2 (5 bases each). Trimming took off 2 bases at V and 5 bases at J, with 12 bases between the two ends. The CDR3 has 14 residues. Germline CDR1 WSHSY, CDR2 SAAADI. CDR3 residues: CASSEGTSEETQYF. The CDR3 DNA is TGCGCCAGCAGTGAGGGGACCTCGGAGGAGACCCAGTACTTC.

The gene calls are TRBV5-1 and TRBJ2-7; 7 bases line up with TRBD1. J lost 3 bases, V lost 0 bases, and 3 bases had no gene match. The CDR3 loop spans 14 amino acids. In germline, CDR1 is SGHRS, CDR2 YFSETQ. The DNA for the CDR3 is TGCGCCAGCAGCTTGGGGTCAGGGGGCTACGAGCAGTACTTC. Translated, it gives CASSLGSGGYEQYF.

This clonotype has ten or more counts. The chain has TRBV5-1 and TRBJ2-2, with a weak D call TRBD1 (6 bases). Between the trimmed V and J ends, which lost 0 bases and 6 bases, there was a span of 15 bases. Germline CDR1 SGHRS, CDR2 YFSETQ. This CDR3 contains 16 residues. The CDR3 reads CASSLVEVAGAGELFF. CDR3 coding DNA: TGCGCCAGCAGCTTGGTTGAAGTCGCAGGGGCCGGGGAGCTGTTTTTT.

This clonotype was detected ten times or more. J is TRBJ2-1 and V is TRBV20-1; D is possibly TRBD1 (6 bases). Trimming removed 5 bases at V and 4 bases at J, with 6 bases between. The CDR3 is 11 residues long. Per germline, CDR1 DFQATT and CDR2 SNEGSKA (reference sequence). DNA of the CDR3: TGCAGTGCTGACAGGTACAATGAGCAGTTCTTC. This sequence encodes CSADRYNEQFF.

This clonotype was seen at least ten times. The rearrangement links TRBV21-1 to TRBJ2-2. TRBV21-1 is deemed a pseudogene. The length of the CDR3 is 14 residues. The CDR3 DNA follows: TGTGCCAGCCCGATCTCCGATGGCACCGGGGAGCTGTTTTTT. This encodes CASPISDGTGELFF.

This clonotype was found many times. The chain links TRBV18 to TRBJ2-7; D is possibly TRBD1 (6 bases). V dropped 2 bases and J dropped 1 base, with 9 bases sitting between them. The germline gives CDR1 KGHSH, CDR2 LQKENI. The CDR3 consists of 14 residues. CDR3 protein: CASSPGGHSYEQYF. The CDR3 region has the DNA TGTGCCAGCTCACCAGGGGGACATTCCTACGAGCAGTACTTC.

In this sample, this clonotype turned up many times. This rearrangement joins TRBV6-5 to TRBJ2-5; 10 bases agree with TRBD2. V dropped 2 bases and J dropped 1; count of bases not matched to a gene: 7. In germline, CDR1 is MNHEY, CDR2 SVGAGI. CDR3 length: 17 amino acids. The CDR3 nucleotides read TGTGCCAGCAGTTACGATCCTAGCGGGAGAGCCCAAGAGACCCAGTACTTC. Protein sequence: CASSYDPSGRAQETQYF.

In its sample, this clonotype was seen many times. J is TRBJ1-1 and V is TRBV7-9; possible D gene TRBD1, 6 bases. Trimming shortened V by 8 bases and J by 5 bases, and 18 bases separated the two germline ends. Germline V gives CDR1 SEHNR, CDR2 FQNEAQ (reference sequence). This CDR3 has 14 residues. The CDR3 sequence is CASSLGAGGTEAFF. The DNA of the CDR3 is TGTGCCAGCTCGCTGGGGGCGGGTGGTACTGAAGCTTTCTTT.

In this sample, this clonotype turned up many times. The V and J genes are TRBV6-5 and TRBJ2-1, with 8 nucleotides matching TRBD2. The CDR3 has 15 amino acids. Germline lookup yields CDR1 MNHEY and CDR2 SVGAGI. Trimming at V came to 5 bases and at J to 7 bases, leaving 10 bases not matched to a gene. The CDR3 DNA sequence: TGTGCCAGCAGTCCGGGGAGCGGGAGTTCTAATGAGCAGTTCTTC. This translates into CASSPGSGSSNEQFF.

The gene calls are TRBV29-1 and TRBJ2-3; 8 nucleotides match TRBD1. Germline CDR1 SQVTM, CDR2 ANQGSEA. The CDR3 is 16 amino acids. The V segment lost 0 bases and the J segment 4 bases; nucleotides outside the gene matches: 9. The CDR3 coding sequence is TGCAGCGTTGAAGATCCGGACAGGGCGAGCGCAGATACGCAGTATTTT. It codes for CSVEDPDRASADTQYF.

This clonotype was seen repeatedly, ten times or more. The J gene is TRBJ2-2, the V gene TRBV29-1; no definite D call. This CDR3 contains 13 residues. Germline V gene data show CDR1 as SQVTM and CDR2 as ANQGSEA. V was shortened by 4 bases and J by 0 bases, with 6 bases between the two germline ends. The CDR3 is CSVVGPNTGELFF. The CDR3 nucleotides are TGCAGCGTTGTTGGTCCGAACACCGGGGAGCTGTTTTTT.

This clonotype came up many times. The V and J genes are TRBV4-2 and TRBJ2-7; TRBD2 is a possible D gene (5 bases). Germline loops: CDR1 LGHNA, CDR2 YNFKEQ. V lost 1 base to trimming and J lost 6 bases, with 13 bases between them. This CDR3 comprises 14 residues. The CDR3 protein is CASSQAELVLEQYF. As DNA, the CDR3 is TGTGCCAGCAGCCAAGCCGAACTAGTTCTCGAGCAGTACTTC.

This clonotype was picked up many times. The gene calls are TRBV4-3 and TRBJ2-1; 8 nucleotides match TRBD1. CDR3 length: 15 residues. CDR1 is LGHNA and CDR2 is YSLEER in the germline V gene. The J segment lost 7 bases and the V segment lost 4 bases, leaving 9 bases of the junction unmatched. In nucleotides, the CDR3 is TGCGCCAGCAGCCCTGACAGGGGTGTTGGGAATGAGCAGTTCTTC. It yields the protein CASSPDRGVGNEQFF.

This clonotype occurred many times. The chain joins TRBV28 to TRBJ2-7, with D tentatively TRBD1 (5 bases). Trimming removed 4 bases at V and 3 bases at J, with 16 bases between. The CDR3 covers 15 residues. CDR1 is MDHEN and CDR2 is SYDVKM in the germline V gene. DNA of the CDR3: TGTGCCAGCAGTTCCCCAAGGGGCTGGCACTACGAGCAGTACTTC. This encodes CASSSPRGWHYEQYF.

A word on this clonotype: At one boundary the junction diverges from the germline segment, which might be a read error. This chain uses TRBV7-7 with TRBJ2-7, with D unresolved. Germline V gene lookup returns CDR1 SSHAT and CDR2 FNYEAQ (reference sequence). CDR3 length: 13 residues. The CDR3 nucleotides are TGTGCTAGCAGCTTATCAGTGGGCTACGAGCAGTACTTC. Encoded protein: CASSLSVGYEQYF.